These 16 T cell receptor beta chains came from one sample sequenced in a study of human T cells and chemical hapten exposure. Time point noted: patch test 3, about 24 weeks after DPC sensitization. The treatment denotes: therapeutic diphenylcyclopropenone sensitization with weekly scalp DPC. Via MiXCR, TCRdb re-called the RACE reads, giving one row per CDR3 protein. The sample consists of 100,000 to 150,000 distinct CDR3 sequences, about 10% of them appearing once. Material: whole blood, obtained in connection with sensitization to the hapten diphenylcyclopropenone (DPC). The receptors stem from a woman in her fifties or sixties with alopecia areata. Some clones in this sample may be carry-over from other donors' samples.

The table lists this clonotype with a few counts. The chain employs TRBV20-1 and TRBJ2-3; 8 bases are a match to TRBD1. The CDR3 sequence is 14 residues long. The V segment lost 2 bases and the J segment 2 bases; nucleotides outside the gene matches: 3. From germline, CDR1 is DFQATT and CDR2 SNEGSKA (reference sequence). The CDR3 reads CSARRQGYTDTQYF. In DNA, the CDR3 is TGCAGTGCTAGACGACAGGGGTACACAGATACGCAGTATTTT.

J is TRBJ2-1 and V is TRBV2; D is perhaps TRBD2 (6 bases). Germline V gene lookup returns CDR1 SNHLY and CDR2 FYNNEI. This CDR3 contains 11 residues. Trimming removed 6 bases at V and 9 bases at J, with 9 bases between. The CDR3 spells CASRRGAEQFF. DNA for the CDR3: TGTGCCAGCAGACGCGGGGCTGAGCAGTTCTTC.

This clonotype was seen a handful of times. The chain has TRBV24-1 and TRBJ2-3; D tentatively fits TRBD1 or TRBD2 (5 bases each). V dropped 7 bases and J dropped 2 bases, with 15 bases sitting between them. The CDR3 totals 15 residues. Germline loops: CDR1 KGHDR, CDR2 SFDVKD. This CDR3 is CATSHSRDHTDTQYF. In DNA, the CDR3 is TGTGCCACCAGCCACTCCAGGGACCACACAGATACGCAGTATTTT.

The sample holds a few counts of this clonotype. V and J are TRBV12-3 or TRBV12-4 and TRBJ1-1; D gene unclear. V lost 6 bases and J 4 bases, leaving 12 bases between the germline ends. This CDR3 is 13 amino acids long. The CDR3: CASSTKGTTEAFF. CDR3 bases: TGTGCCAGCAGCACTAAGGGAACCACTGAAGCTTTCTTT.

This clonotype has more than one count but fewer than ten. This chain uses TRBV24-1 with TRBJ2-3; D perhaps matches TRBD1 (6 bases). Germline CDR1 and CDR2: KGHDR and SFDVKD. The CDR3 extends over 18 amino acids. The V and J ends lost 4 bases and 0 bases respectively, with 19 bases between them. CDR3 loop: CATSETTGSGSSTDTQYF. CDR3 sequence (DNA): TGTGCCACCAGTGAAACTACAGGGTCGGGATCTAGCACAGATACGCAGTATTTT.

As to this clonotype: This may be a read error, as it is one base from a much larger clone. The chain carries TRBV28 and TRBJ2-7, with D perhaps matching TRBD2 (5 bases). Trimming took 6 bases from V and 0 from J, leaving 15 bases between them. Looked up from germline, CDR1 is MDHEN and CDR2 is SYDVKM. The CDR3 has 15 residues. The CDR3 sequence: CASSQPGKVSYEQYF. The CDR3 DNA reads as TGTGCCAGCAGCCAGCCCGGGAAGGTCTCCTACGAGCAGTACTTC.

Many counts were recorded for this clonotype. The chain recombines TRBV28 with TRBJ2-7; 10 bases are a match to TRBD2. V lost 5 bases and J lost 6; bases outside the gene matches: 10. CDR1 and CDR2 from the germline V gene are MDHEN and SYDVKM. The CDR3 is made up of 15 amino acids. CDR3 in amino acids: CASSPGLADPFEQYF. CDR3 DNA: TGTGCCAGCAGTCCCGGACTAGCGGATCCCTTCGAGCAGTACTTC.

This clonotype came up a few times. The V and J genes are TRBV6-2 or TRBV6-3 and TRBJ2-4; D could derive from TRBD1 or TRBD2 (5 bases each). The length of the CDR3 is 14 residues. V dropped 6 bases and J dropped 0 bases, with 9 bases sitting between them. In germline, CDR1 is MNHEY, CDR2 SVGEGT. CDR3: CASSGAEAKNIQYF. CDR3 DNA: TGTGCCAGCAGCGGGGCGGAAGCCAAAAACATTCAGTACTTC.

The genes are TRBV4-1 and TRBJ1-3, with TRBD1 as a possible D gene (5 bases). The germline V and J ends were trimmed by 6 bases and 0 bases, with 15 bases remaining between them. CDR3 size: 16 residues. CDR1 and CDR2 from the germline V gene are MGHRA and YSYEKL. This CDR3 reads CASRTASILSGNTIYF. As DNA, the CDR3 is TGCGCCAGCAGGACAGCATCTATCCTCTCTGGAAACACCATATATTTT.

V and J are TRBV5-1 and TRBJ1-2; 7 bases fit TRBD1. J gave up 6 bases and V 0 bases, and 8 bases lay outside the gene matches. Germline lookup yields CDR1 SGHRS and CDR2 YFSETQ. The CDR3 consists of 15 residues. The CDR3 sequence: CASSLVGGQGDGYTF. Here the CDR3 DNA reads TGCGCCAGCAGCTTGGTAGGGGGCCAGGGGGATGGCTACACCTTC.

In its sample, this clonotype was seen a few times. The chain combines TRBV7-9 with TRBJ1-1; D is possibly TRBD1 (5 bases). This CDR3 has 14 amino acids. CDR1 SEHNR and CDR2 FQNEAQ come from the germline V gene (reference sequence). With 1 base removed from V and 7 bases from J, the gap between germline ends came to 13 bases. The CDR3 reads CASSLGAGPSEAFF. The CDR3 bases are TGTGCCAGCAGCTTAGGGGCGGGACCCAGTGAAGCTTTCTTT.

The V and J genes are TRBV30 and TRBJ2-3; D remains unclear. The CDR3 runs to 14 residues. V was cut by 0 bases and J by 0 bases, with 7 bases left in between. From germline, CDR1 is GTSNPN and CDR2 SVGIG (reference sequence). CDR3 amino acids: CAWSVDSSTDTQYF. The CDR3 bases are TGTGCCTGGAGTGTGGATAGTAGCACAGATACGCAGTATTTT.

This clonotype was observed a handful of times. The chain carries TRBV5-1 and TRBJ2-3; 9 positions match TRBD1. V shed 3 bases, J shed 4 bases, and the junction held 6 bases outside the gene matches. Germline V gene lookup returns CDR1 SGHRS and CDR2 YFSETQ. The CDR3 is 15 amino acids. Written as DNA, the CDR3 is TGCGCCAGCAGCTCAACAGGGGGCAAGTCAGATACGCAGTATTTT. The encoded protein is CASSSTGGKSDTQYF.

The rearrangement uses TRBV27 and TRBJ2-2, with a possible D match to TRBD2 (6 bases). The germline gives CDR1 MNHEY, CDR2 SMNVEV (reference sequence). V dropped 0 bases and J dropped 6 bases, with 8 bases sitting between them. This CDR3 is built from 14 residues. This chain's CDR3 is CASSLSEGSGELFF. CDR3 nucleotide sequence: TGTGCCAGCAGTTTATCGGAGGGTTCCGGGGAGCTGTTTTTT.

The rearrangement links TRBV7-2 to TRBJ1-1; D call uncertain. Trimming left V 1 base short and J 1 base short, with 7 bases between. The CDR3 length is 14 residues. Germline V gene sequence: CDR1 SGHTA, CDR2 FQGNSA. CDR3 amino acids: CASSLEVKNTEAFF. The CDR3 DNA reads TGTGCCAGCAGCTTAGAGGTAAAGAACACTGAAGCTTTCTTT.

This clonotype was seen repeatedly, ten times or more. The rearrangement uses TRBV2 and TRBJ1-6; possible D gene TRBD1, 5 bases. CDR1 SNHLY and CDR2 FYNNEI come from the germline V gene. The ends were cut back, 7 bases at V and 14 bases at J, with 24 bases in the middle. This CDR3 is built from 15 residues. CDR3 nucleotide sequence: TGTGCCAGCACTAGCGGCCGGGCCGTCGGGGGGACCCTCCACTTT. Its translation: CASTSGRAVGGTLHF.